This T cell receptor beta chain was sequenced for a study of spatial heterogeneity in lung cancer. About the study: Consistently, beta-chain sequences turned up in larger numbers than alpha-chain sequences did.

TCRdb called the 5' RACE reads again in MiXCR, with one record for every CDR3 protein. Of around 45,000 distinct CDR3 sequences in the sample, around 13% were seen once. Time point in this sample: sample taken at primary tumor resection. Unsorted samples of tumor, nontumor lung or frozen PBMC had their whole RNA sequenced. The sequence derives from a male donor with early-stage non-small cell lung cancer. Specimen: PBMCs, collected at surgery.

The CDR3 DNA sequence: TGTGCCAGCAGCCCCAGGGTGGAGGACTATGGCTACACCTTC. This translates into CASSPRVEDYGYTF. The rearrangement uses TRBV12-3 or TRBV12-4 and TRBJ1-2; maybe TRBD1 (5 bases). Trimming shortened V by 6 bases and J by 3 bases, and 14 bases separated the two germline ends. The CDR3 consists of 14 residues.